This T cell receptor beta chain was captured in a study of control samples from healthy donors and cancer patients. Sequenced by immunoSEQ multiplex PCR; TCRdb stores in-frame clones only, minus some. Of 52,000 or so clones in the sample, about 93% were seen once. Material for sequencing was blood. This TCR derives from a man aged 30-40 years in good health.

The CDR3 bases are TGCGCCAGCAGCCCCCCCCTAGCGGAACTAGAGACCCAGTACTTC. It is translated as CASSPPLAELETQYF. The chain has TRBV5-1 and TRBJ2-5; 7 positions match TRBD2. The CDR3 runs to 15 residues. The V segment lost 4 bases and the J segment 4 bases; nucleotides outside the gene matches: 10. Germline V gene sequence: CDR1 SGHRS, CDR2 YFSETQ.